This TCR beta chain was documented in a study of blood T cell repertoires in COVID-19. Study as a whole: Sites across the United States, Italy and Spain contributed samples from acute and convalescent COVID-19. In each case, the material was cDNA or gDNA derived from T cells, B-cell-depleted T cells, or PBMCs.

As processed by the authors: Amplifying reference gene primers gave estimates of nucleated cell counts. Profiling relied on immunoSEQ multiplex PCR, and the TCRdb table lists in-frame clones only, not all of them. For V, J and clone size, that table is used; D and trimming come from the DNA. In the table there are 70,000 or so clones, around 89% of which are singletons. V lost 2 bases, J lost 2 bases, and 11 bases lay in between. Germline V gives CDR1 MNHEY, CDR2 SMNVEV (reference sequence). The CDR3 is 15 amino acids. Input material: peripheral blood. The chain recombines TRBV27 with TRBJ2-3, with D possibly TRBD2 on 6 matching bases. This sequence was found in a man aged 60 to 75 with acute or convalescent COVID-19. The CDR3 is CASSLTGVYTDTQYF. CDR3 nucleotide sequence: TGTGCCAGCAGTTTAACGGGAGTATACACAGATACGCAGTATTTT.